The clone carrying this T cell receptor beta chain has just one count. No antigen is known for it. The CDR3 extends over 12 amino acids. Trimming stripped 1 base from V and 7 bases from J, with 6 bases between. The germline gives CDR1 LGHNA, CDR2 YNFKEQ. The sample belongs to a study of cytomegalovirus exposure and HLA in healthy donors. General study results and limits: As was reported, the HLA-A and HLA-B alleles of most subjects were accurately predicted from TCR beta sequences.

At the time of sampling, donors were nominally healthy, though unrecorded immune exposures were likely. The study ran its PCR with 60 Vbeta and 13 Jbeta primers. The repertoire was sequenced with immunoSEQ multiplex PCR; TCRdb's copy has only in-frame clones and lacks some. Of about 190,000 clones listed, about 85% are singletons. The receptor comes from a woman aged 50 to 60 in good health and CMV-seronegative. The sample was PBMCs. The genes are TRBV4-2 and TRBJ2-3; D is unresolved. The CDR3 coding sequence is TGTGCCAGCAGCCAAGCGAGATATACGCAGTATTTT. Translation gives CASSQARYTQYF.